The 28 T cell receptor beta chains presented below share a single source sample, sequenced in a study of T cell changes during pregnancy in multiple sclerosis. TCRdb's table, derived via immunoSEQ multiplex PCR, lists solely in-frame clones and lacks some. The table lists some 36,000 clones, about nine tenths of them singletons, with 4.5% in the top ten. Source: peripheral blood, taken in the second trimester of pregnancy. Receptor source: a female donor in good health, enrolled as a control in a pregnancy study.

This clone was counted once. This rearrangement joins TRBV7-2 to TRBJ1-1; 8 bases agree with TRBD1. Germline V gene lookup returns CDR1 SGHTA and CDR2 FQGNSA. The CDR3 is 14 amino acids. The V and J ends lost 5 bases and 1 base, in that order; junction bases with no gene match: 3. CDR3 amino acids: CASSLGQGNTEAFF. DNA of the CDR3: TGTGCCAGCAGCCTAGGACAGGGGAACACTGAAGCTTTCTTT.

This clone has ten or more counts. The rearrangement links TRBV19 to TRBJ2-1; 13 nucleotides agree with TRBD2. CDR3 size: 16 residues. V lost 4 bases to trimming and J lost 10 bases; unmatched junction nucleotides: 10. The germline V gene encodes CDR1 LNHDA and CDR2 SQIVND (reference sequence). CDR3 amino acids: CASSTSGTSGAEEQFF. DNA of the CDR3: TGTGCCAGTAGTACCTCCGGGACTAGCGGGGCAGAAGAGCAGTTCTTC.

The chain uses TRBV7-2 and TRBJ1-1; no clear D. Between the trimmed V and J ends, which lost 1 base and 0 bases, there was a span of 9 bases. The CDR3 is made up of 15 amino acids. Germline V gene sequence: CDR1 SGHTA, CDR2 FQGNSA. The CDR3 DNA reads TGTGCCAGCAGCTTAGTAGTGGTGGTGAACACTGAAGCTTTCTTT. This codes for CASSLVVVVNTEAFF.

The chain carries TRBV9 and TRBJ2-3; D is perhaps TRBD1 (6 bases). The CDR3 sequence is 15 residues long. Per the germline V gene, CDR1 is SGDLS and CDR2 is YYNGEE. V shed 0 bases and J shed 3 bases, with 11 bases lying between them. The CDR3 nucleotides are TGTGCCAGCAGCGTAGCTTGGACAGCGACAGATACGCAGTATTTT. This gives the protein CASSVAWTATDTQYF.

The CDR3 here is CASSFRTSGRATGELFF. The CDR3 DNA reads as TGTGCCAGCAGCTTTAGGACTAGCGGGAGGGCCACCGGGGAGCTGTTTTTT. The rearrangement joins TRBV13 to TRBJ2-2; TRBD2 agrees at 15 bases. The CDR3 extends over 17 amino acids. Germline CDR1 PRHDT, CDR2 FYEKMQ (reference sequence). With 3 bases clipped from V and 4 bases from J, the junction kept 3 bases outside the gene matches. Together with reference TRBV13 and TRBJ2-2, the CDR3 gives the full variable domain: AAGVIQSPRHLIKEKRETATLKCYPIPRHDTVYWYQQGPGQDPQFLISFYEKMQSDKGSIPDRFSAQQFSDYHSELNMSSLELGDSALYFCASSFRTSGRATGELFFGEGSRLTVL.

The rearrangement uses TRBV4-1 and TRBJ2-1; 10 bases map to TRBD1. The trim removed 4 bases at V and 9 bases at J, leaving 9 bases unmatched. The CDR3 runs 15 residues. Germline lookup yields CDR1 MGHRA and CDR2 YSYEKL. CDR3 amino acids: CASSPRDRGFGEQFF. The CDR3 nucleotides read TGCGCCAGCAGCCCAAGGGACAGGGGCTTCGGTGAGCAGTTCTTC.

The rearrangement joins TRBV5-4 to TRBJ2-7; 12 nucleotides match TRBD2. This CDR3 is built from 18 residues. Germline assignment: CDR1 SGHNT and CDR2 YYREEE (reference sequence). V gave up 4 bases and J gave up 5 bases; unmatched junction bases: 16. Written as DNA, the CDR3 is TGTGCCAGCAGCCAGGGACTAGCGGGTAAAGGGGGCTTTAACGAGCAGTACTTC. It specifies CASSQGLAGKGGFNEQYF.

The CDR3 loop is CASRINDLVVELFF. As DNA, the CDR3 is TGTGCCAGTAGGATAAACGATCTGGTAGTCGAACTGTTTTTT. The rearrangement uses TRBV19 and TRBJ1-4; D gene uncertain. This CDR3 spans 14 amino acids. The germline gives CDR1 LNHDA, CDR2 SQIVND (reference sequence). V lost 6 bases to trimming and J lost 12 bases, with 20 bases between them.

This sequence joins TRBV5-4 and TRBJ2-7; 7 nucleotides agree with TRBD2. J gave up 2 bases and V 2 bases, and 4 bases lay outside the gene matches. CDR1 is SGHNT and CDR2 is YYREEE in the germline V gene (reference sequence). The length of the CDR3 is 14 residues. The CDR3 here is CASSLAGPPYEQYF. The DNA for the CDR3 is TGTGCCAGCAGCTTAGCGGGGCCACCCTACGAGCAGTACTTC.

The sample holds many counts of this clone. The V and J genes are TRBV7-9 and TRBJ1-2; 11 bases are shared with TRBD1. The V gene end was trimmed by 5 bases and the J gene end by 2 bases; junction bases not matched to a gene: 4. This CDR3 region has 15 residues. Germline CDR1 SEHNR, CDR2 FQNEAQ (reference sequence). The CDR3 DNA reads TGTGCCAGCAGCCCATGGACAGGGGGCAACTATGGCTACACCTTC. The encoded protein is CASSPWTGGNYGYTF. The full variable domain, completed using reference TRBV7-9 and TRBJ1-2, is DTGVSQNPRHKITKRGQNVTFRCDPISEHNRLYWYRQTLGQGPEFLTYFQNEAQLEKSRLLSDRFSAERPKGSFSTLEIQRTEQGDSAMYLCASSPWTGGNYGYTFGSGTRLTVV.

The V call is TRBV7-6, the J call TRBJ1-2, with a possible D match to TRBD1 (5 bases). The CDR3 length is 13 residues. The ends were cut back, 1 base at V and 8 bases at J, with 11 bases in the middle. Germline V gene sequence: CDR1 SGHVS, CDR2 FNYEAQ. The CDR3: CASSLERGAGYTF. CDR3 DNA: TGTGCCAGCAGCTTAGAGCGCGGGGCCGGCTACACCTTC.

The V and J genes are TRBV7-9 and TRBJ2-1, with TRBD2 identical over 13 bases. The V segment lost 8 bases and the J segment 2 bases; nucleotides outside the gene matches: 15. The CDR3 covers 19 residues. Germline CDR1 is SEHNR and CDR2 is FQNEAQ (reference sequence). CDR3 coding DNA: TGTGCCAGCGGGGGCAGTACTAGCGGGAGGGCCTTAACCTACAATGAGCAGTTCTTC. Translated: CASGGSTSGRALTYNEQFF.

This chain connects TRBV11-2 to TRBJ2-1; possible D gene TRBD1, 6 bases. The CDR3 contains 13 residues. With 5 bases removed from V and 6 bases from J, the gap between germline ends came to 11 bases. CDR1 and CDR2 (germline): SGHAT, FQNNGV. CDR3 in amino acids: CASSPLGGNEQFF. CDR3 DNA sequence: TGTGCCAGCAGCCCCTTAGGGGGCAATGAGCAGTTCTTC. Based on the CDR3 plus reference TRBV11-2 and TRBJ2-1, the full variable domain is EAGVAQSPRYKIIEKRQSVAFWCNPISGHATLYWYQQILGQGPKLLIQFQNNGVVDDSQLPKDRFSAERLKGVDSTLKIQPAKLEDSAVYLCASSPLGGNEQFFGPGTRLTVL.

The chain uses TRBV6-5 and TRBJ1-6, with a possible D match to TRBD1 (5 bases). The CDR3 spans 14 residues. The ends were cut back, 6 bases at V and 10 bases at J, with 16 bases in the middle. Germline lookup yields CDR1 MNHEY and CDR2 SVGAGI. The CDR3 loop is CASSYARAKSPLHF. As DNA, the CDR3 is TGTGCCAGCAGCTACGCCAGGGCTAAGTCACCCCTCCACTTT.

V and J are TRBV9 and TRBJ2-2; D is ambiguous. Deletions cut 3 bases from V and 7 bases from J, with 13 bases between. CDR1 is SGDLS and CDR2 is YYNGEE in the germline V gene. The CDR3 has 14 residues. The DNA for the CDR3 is TGTGCCAGCAGCGCCTCAGGTTTCCGCGGGGAGCTGTTTTTT. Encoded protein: CASSASGFRGELFF. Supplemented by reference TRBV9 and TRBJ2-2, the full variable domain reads DSGVTQTPKHLITATGQRVTLRCSPRSGDLSVYWYQQSLDQGLQFLIQYYNGEERAKGNILERFSAQQFPDLHSELNLSSLELGDSALYFCASSASGFRGELFFGEGSRLTVL.

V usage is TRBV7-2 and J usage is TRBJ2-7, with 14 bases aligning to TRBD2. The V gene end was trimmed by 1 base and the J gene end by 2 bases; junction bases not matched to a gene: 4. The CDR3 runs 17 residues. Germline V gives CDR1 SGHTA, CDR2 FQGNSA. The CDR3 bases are TGTGCCAGCAGCTTAGGGGGACTAGCGGGGGAGACCTACGAGCAGTACTTC. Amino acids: CASSLGGLAGETYEQYF.

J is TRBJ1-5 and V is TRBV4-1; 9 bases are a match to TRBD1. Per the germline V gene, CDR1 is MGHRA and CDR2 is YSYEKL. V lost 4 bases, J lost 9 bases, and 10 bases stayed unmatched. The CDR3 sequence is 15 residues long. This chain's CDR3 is CASSRAGQGIGPQHF. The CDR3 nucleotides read TGCGCCAGCAGCCGGGCCGGACAGGGGATCGGGCCCCAGCATTTT.

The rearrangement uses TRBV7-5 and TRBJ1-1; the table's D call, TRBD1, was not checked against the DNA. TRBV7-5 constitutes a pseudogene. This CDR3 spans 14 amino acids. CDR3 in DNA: TGTGCCAGAAGCCCTGACACGGACAGCCCGTGTACTTTCTTT. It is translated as CARSPDTDSPCTFF.

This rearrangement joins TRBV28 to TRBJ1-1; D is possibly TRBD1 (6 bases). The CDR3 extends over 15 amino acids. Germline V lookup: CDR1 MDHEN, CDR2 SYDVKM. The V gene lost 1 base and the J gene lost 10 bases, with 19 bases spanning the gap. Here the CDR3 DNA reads TGTGCCAGCAGTTTATCGGGCAGGGGCATTAAGGCAGCTTTCTTT. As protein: CASSLSGRGIKAAFF.

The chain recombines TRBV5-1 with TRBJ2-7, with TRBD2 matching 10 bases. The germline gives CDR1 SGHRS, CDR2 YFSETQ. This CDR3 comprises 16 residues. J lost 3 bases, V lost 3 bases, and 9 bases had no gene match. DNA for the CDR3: TGCGCCAGCAGCTCCACCTTAGCGGGGGGTATCTACGAGCAGTACTTC. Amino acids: CASSSTLAGGIYEQYF.

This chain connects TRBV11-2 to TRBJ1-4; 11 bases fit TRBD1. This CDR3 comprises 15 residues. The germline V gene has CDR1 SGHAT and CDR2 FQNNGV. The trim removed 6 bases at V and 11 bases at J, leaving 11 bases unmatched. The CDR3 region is CASRPPGQGVRKLFF. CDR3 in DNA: TGTGCCAGCAGACCACCGGGACAGGGGGTTAGGAAACTGTTTTTT.

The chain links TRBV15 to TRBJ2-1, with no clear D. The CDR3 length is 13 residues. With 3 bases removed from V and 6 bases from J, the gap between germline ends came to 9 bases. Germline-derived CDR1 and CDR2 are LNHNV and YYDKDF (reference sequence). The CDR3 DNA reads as TGTGCCACCAGCAGGGCCCCGGGCAATGAGCAGTTCTTC. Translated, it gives CATSRAPGNEQFF.

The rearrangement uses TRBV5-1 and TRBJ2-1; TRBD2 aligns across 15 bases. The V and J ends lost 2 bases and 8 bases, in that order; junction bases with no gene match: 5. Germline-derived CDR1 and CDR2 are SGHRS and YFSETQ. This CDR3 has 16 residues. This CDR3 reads CASSFGLAGGLDEQFF. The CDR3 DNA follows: TGCGCCAGCAGCTTTGGACTAGCGGGGGGGCTTGATGAGCAGTTCTTC.

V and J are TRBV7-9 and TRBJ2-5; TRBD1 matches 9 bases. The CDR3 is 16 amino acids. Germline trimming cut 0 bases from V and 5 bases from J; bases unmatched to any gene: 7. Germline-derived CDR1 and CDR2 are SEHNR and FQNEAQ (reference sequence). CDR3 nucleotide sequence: TGTGCCAGCAGCTTAGCCACAGGGGGCGCCTGGGAGACCCAGTACTTC. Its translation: CASSLATGGAWETQYF.

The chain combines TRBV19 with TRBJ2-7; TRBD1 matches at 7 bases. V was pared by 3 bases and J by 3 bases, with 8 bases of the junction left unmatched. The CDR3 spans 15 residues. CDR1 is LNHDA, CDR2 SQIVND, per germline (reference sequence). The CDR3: CASSIGIGQVYEQYF. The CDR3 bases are TGTGCCAGTAGTATTGGAATAGGACAGGTCTACGAGCAGTACTTC. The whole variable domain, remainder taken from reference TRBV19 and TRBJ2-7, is DGGITQSPKYLFRKEGQNVTLSCEQNLNHDAMYWYRQDPGQGLRLIYYSQIVNDFQKGDIAEGYSVSREKKESFPLTVTSAQKNPTAFYLCASSIGIGQVYEQYFGPGTRLTVT.

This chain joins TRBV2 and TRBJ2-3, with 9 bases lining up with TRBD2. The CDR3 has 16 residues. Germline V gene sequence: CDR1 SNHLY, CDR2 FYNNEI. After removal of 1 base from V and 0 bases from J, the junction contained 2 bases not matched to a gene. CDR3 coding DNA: TGTGCCAGCAGTGAAGGACTAGCGGTTAGCACAGATACGCAGTATTTT. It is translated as CASSEGLAVSTDTQYF. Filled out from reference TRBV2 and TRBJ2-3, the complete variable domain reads EPEVTQTPSHQVTQMGQEVILRCVPISNHLYFYWYRQILGQKVEFLVSFYNNEISEKSEIFDDQFSVERPDGSNFTLKIRSTKLEDSAMYFCASSEGLAVSTDTQYFGPGTRLTVL.

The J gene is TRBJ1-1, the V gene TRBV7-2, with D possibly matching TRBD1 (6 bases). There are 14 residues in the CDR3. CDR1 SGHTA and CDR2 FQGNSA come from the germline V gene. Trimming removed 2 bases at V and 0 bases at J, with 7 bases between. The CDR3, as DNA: TGTGCCAGCAGCTTACACAGGGTGAACACTGAAGCTTTCTTT. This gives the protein CASSLHRVNTEAFF.

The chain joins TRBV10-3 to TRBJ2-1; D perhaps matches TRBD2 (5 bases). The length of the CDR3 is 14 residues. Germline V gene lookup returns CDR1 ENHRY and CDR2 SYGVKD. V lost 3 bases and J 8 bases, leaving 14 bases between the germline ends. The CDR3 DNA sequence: TGTGCCATCAGTGACCTCCGGGGTGGGGATGAGCAGTTCTTC. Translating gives CAISDLRGGDEQFF.